A selection of T cell receptor beta chains follows, all from one sample in a study of cytomegalovirus exposure and HLA in healthy donors. Clones were read by immunoSEQ multiplex PCR, and TCRdb kept only the in-frame ones, dropping some. Counted here are about 140,000 clones, more than 60% occurring once; the ten biggest clones make up approximately 1.5%. The sample consisted of PBMCs. The source is a female donor in good health and CMV-seronegative. Both conserved end residues are part of each CDR3. The D gene is left open where the match is weak. Clone size is stated in some rows and not others, as once, few, many or a class when expanded.

.	TRBV19	TRBJ2-7	.	TGTGCCAGTAGTATAGAGGGCAGGGCTACCTACGAGCAGTACTTC	CASSIEGRATYEQYF
TRBD1	TRBV18	TRBJ1-2	.	TGTGCCAGCTCACCACTTAAAGGGGACAGGGGGCATAATGGCTACACCTTC	CASSPLKGDRGHNGYTF
TRBD2	TRBV5-5	TRBJ2-7	once	TGTGCCAGCAGTTCCGGGACTAGCGGGAGCTACGAGCAGTACTTC	CASSSGTSGSYEQYF
TRBD2	TRBV7-9	TRBJ2-7	.	TGTGCCAGCGGTGTGGGGGGGTACGAGCAGCACTTC	CASGVGGYEQHF
TRBD2	TRBV4-2	TRBJ2-1	.	TGTGCCAGCAGCCCGGGTAGACTAGCGGAGCAGTTCTTC	CASSPGRLAEQFF
.	TRBV7-8	TRBJ1-2	.	TGTGCCAGCAGCTTAGAGGGGAGGGAGAGAGGCTACACCTTC	CASSLEGRERGYTF
.	TRBV14	TRBJ2-1	.	TGTGCCAGCAGCCAGAAGGGGCTTTACAATGAGCAGTTCTTC	CASSQKGLYNEQFF
.	TRBV5-4	TRBJ1-2	.	TGTGCCAGCAGCACACCCCTTGATGGCTACACCTTC	CASSTPLDGYTF
.	TRBV15	TRBJ2-7	once	TGTGCCACCAGCAGAGATTTTACGGGGGGCCTGGACGAGCAGTACTTC	CATSRDFTGGLDEQYF
TRBD2	TRBV5-1	TRBJ2-5	.	TGCGCCAGCAGCTTGTCGGGCGGGGGGTCAGAGACCCAGTACTTC	CASSLSGGGSETQYF